This TCR beta chain is from a study of Ad26.COV2.S vaccination and SARS-CoV-2 variants. Per the germline V gene, CDR1 is SGHTS and CDR2 is YDEGEE. The CDR3 runs to 16 residues. Trimming cost V 0 bases and J 3 bases, with 13 bases left between them. Sample treatment: approximately 18 received Ad26.COV2.S at low or high dose, single or two shots; about 5 received placebo; per-sample allocation not given. Collection of the samples took place on day 63 after the first injection of vaccine or placebo. This clone was counted a few times. Libraries were prepared by immunoSEQ multiplex PCR; TCRdb keeps only in-frame clonotypes and omits some of them. In the table there are more than 300,000 clones, around 84% of which are singletons.

The specimen was peripheral blood, collected in a trial of Ad26.COV2.S vaccine versus placebo. The rearrangement links TRBV5-8 to TRBJ2-1; possible D gene TRBD2, 5 bases. This TCR was recovered from a person aged 18 to 59 who received the Ad26.COV2.S COVID-19 vaccine or a placebo. The CDR3 sequence: CASSLGSLAFYNEQFF. DNA of the CDR3: TGTGCCAGCAGCTTGGGTTCCCTAGCCTTCTACAATGAGCAGTTCTTC.